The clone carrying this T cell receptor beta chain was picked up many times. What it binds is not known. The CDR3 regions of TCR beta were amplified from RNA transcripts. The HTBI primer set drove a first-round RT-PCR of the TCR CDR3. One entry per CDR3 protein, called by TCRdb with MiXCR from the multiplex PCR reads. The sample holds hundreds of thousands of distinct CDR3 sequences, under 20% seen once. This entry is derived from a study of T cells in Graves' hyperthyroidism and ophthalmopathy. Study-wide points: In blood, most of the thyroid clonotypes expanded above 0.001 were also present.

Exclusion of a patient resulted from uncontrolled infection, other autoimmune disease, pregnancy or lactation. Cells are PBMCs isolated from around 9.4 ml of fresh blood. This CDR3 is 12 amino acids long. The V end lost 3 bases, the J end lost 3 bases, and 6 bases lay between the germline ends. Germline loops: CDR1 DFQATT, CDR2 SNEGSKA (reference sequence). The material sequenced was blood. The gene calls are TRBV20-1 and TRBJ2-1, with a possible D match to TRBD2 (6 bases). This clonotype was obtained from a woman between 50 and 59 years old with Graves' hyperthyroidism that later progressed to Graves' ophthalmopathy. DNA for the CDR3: TGCAGTGCTAGGCGGGGCTACAATGAGCAGTTCTTC. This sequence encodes CSARRGYNEQFF.